What follows is one TCR beta chain and its context. This sample is drawn from a study of blood T cell repertoires in COVID-19. Method: immunoSEQ multiplex PCR; TCRdb's copy keeps in-frame clones and lacks some. The table includes about 82,000 clones, about 83% detected once. The sequence derives from a woman aged 60 to 75 with acute or convalescent COVID-19. Sequences were obtained from peripheral blood.

DNA for the CDR3: TGTGCCATCAGTGGAGTGCAGGGATACGAGCAGTACTTC. Translated: CAISGVQGYEQYF. The chain uses TRBV10-3 and TRBJ2-7; maybe TRBD1 (5 bases). With 4 bases removed from V and 4 bases from J, the gap between germline ends came to 11 bases. Germline V lookup: CDR1 ENHRY, CDR2 SYGVKD. The CDR3 totals 13 residues.